The 13 T cell receptor beta chains given below trace back to one sample, sequenced in a study of blood T cell repertoires in COVID-19. Produced via immunoSEQ multiplex PCR; TCRdb's table is partial and in-frame only. The table shows just over 20,000 clones, with 85% to 90% occurring only once. Sequenced sample: peripheral blood. Every receptor here comes from a man in his forties or fifties with active COVID-19.

This clone was detected a few times. V is TRBV7-9 and J is TRBJ1-6; TRBD1 matches 8 bases. The V segment lost 3 bases and the J segment 9 bases; nucleotides outside the gene matches: 7. The germline CDR1 and CDR2 sequences are SEHNR and FQNEAQ (reference sequence). This CDR3 has 15 amino acids. CDR3 sequence: CASSFGQGTSSPLHF. The CDR3 DNA is TGTGCCAGCAGCTTCGGACAGGGAACCTCTTCACCCCTCCACTTT. The entire variable domain, with the rest obtained from reference TRBV7-9 and TRBJ1-6, is as follows: DTGVSQNPRHKITKRGQNVTFRCDPISEHNRLYWYRQTLGQGPEFLTYFQNEAQLEKSRLLSDRFSAERPKGSFSTLEIQRTEQGDSAMYLCASSFGQGTSSPLHFGNGTRLTVT.

CDR3 in DNA: TGCGCCAGCAGCCAAGGTCCCCGGGTTGAGCAGTTCTTC. Encoded protein: CASSQGPRVEQFF. V usage is TRBV4-3 and J usage is TRBJ2-1, with no clear D. This CDR3 comprises 13 residues. Germline V gene data show CDR1 as LGHNA and CDR2 as YSLEER. Trimming shortened V by 1 base and J by 9 bases, and 10 bases separated the two germline ends.

J is TRBJ1-6 and V is TRBV18; a possible D gene is TRBD1 (5 bases). CDR3 length: 16 residues. V was cut by 3 bases and J by 7 bases, with 16 bases left in between. The germline V gene has CDR1 KGHSH and CDR2 LQKENI. CDR3 sequence (DNA): TGTGCCAGCTCACCCGCATCCCGCTCAGGGAATTCACCCCTCCACTTT. Residues: CASSPASRSGNSPLHF.

V gene TRBV21-1 combines with J gene TRBJ2-1; TRBD2, the table's D call, was not compared with the DNA. TRBV21-1 is labeled a pseudogene. The CDR3 consists of 18 residues. CDR3: CASSLQTSGGFAYNEQFF. CDR3 bases: TGTGCCAGCAGCCTTCAGACTAGCGGGGGGTTCGCGTACAATGAGCAGTTCTTC.

The J gene is TRBJ2-5, the V gene TRBV12-5; 7 positions agree with TRBD1. V lost 4 bases to trimming and J lost 2 bases; unmatched junction nucleotides: 4. The CDR3 sequence is 14 residues long. Germline values: CDR1 LGHNT, CDR2 FRNRAP. The CDR3 DNA sequence: TGTGCTAGTGGTTCCGGACAGGATCAAGAGACCCAGTACTTC. This codes for CASGSGQDQETQYF.

The sample holds one count of this clone. The chain employs TRBV7-9 and TRBJ2-5; D is unclear. CDR1 is SEHNR, CDR2 FQNEAQ, per germline (reference sequence). Trimming shortened V by 4 bases and J by 5 bases, and 8 bases separated the two germline ends. CDR3 length: 12 amino acids. The CDR3, as DNA: TGTGCCAGCAGCTCTACGTTGGAGACCCAGTACTTC. Encoded protein: CASSSTLETQYF.

The rearrangement uses TRBV5-5 and TRBJ2-5; the D gene is possibly TRBD1 (5 bases). From germline, CDR1 is SGHKS and CDR2 YYEKEE (reference sequence). The CDR3 length is 15 residues. V shed 2 bases and J shed 5 bases, with 16 bases lying between them. The DNA for the CDR3 is TGTGCCAGCAGCTTAAGGTGGCAGGGTACGGAGACCCAGTACTTC. It translates to CASSLRWQGTETQYF.

Worth noting for this clone: This sample includes further DNA sequences coding for the same CDR3. The J gene is TRBJ2-1, the V gene TRBV7-2; 15 bases are shared with TRBD2. This CDR3 is 15 amino acids long. Germline V gives CDR1 SGHTA, CDR2 FQGNSA. V was clipped by 5 bases and J by 12 bases; unmatched bases: 8. In DNA, the CDR3 is TGTGCCAGCAGCCCACCGGGACTAGCGGGAGGTGGGCAGTTCTTC. It codes for CASSPPGLAGGGQFF.

The gene calls are TRBV7-7 and TRBJ1-5; 7 bases align to TRBD1. CDR1 is SSHAT and CDR2 is FNYEAQ in the germline V gene (reference sequence). Trimming cost V 1 base and J 4 bases; bases outside gene matches: 1. This CDR3 has 14 residues. Written as DNA, the CDR3 is TGTGCCAGCAGCTTAGGACAGGGAAATCAGCCCCAGCATTTT. Encoded protein: CASSLGQGNQPQHF.

The rearrangement joins TRBV5-1 to TRBJ2-5; D might be TRBD1 (6 bases). The CDR3 runs 14 residues. V was pared by 5 bases and J by 1 base, with 12 bases between. The germline CDR1 and CDR2 sequences are SGHRS and YFSETQ. As DNA, the CDR3 is TGCGCCAGCAGTATAGGACAGCCCCAAGAGACCCAGTACTTC. Translating it yields CASSIGQPQETQYF.

V and J are TRBV5-4 and TRBJ2-7; 8 bases agree with TRBD1. The V segment lost 0 bases and the J segment 6 bases; nucleotides outside the gene matches: 8. This CDR3 spans 15 amino acids. CDR1 and CDR2 (germline): SGHNT, YYREEE (reference sequence). CDR3 sequence: CASSLAPRGRVEQYF. CDR3 nucleotides: TGTGCCAGCAGCTTGGCGCCCAGGGGGCGCGTCGAGCAGTACTTC.

The chain uses TRBV30 and TRBJ2-3; TRBD2 is a possible D gene (5 bases). Trimming took off 1 base at V and 4 bases at J, with 12 bases between the two ends. Germline values: CDR1 GTSNPN, CDR2 SVGIG (reference sequence). There are 14 residues in the CDR3. The CDR3 DNA sequence: TGTGCCTGGAGTGCCTCCTTGGGAGCAGATACGCAGTATTTT. This encodes CAWSASLGADTQYF. The full variable domain, rest sourced from reference TRBV30 and TRBJ2-3, is SQTIHQWPATLVQPVGSPLSLECTVEGTSNPNLYWYRQAAGRGLQLLFYSVGIGQISSEVPQNLSASRPQDRQFILSSKKLLLSDSGFYLCAWSASLGADTQYFGPGTRLTVL.

The J gene is TRBJ2-3, the V gene TRBV5-4, with 13 bases that match TRBD2. Germline V gives CDR1 SGHNT, CDR2 YYREEE (reference sequence). This CDR3 spans 16 amino acids. V lost 5 bases, J lost 2 bases, and 5 bases stayed unmatched. In DNA, the CDR3 is TGTGCCAGCAGTTGGACTAGCGGGGGTTACACAGATACGCAGTATTTT. Its translation is CASSWTSGGYTDTQYF.